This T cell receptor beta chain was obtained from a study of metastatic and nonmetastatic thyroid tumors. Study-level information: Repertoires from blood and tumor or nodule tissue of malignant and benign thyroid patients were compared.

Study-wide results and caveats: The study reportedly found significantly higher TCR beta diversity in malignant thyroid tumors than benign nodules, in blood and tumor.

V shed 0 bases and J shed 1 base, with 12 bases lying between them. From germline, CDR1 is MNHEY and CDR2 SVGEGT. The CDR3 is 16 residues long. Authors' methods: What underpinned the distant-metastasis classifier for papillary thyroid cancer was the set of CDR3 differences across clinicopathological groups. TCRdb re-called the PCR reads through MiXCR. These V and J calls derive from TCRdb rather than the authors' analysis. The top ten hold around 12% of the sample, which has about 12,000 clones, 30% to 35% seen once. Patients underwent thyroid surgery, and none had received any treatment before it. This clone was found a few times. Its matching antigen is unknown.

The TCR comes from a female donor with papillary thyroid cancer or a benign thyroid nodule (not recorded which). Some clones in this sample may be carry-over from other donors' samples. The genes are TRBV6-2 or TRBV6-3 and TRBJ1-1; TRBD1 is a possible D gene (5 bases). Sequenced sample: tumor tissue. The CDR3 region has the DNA TGTGCCAGCAGTTACTCGGGACGAAGTGGGAACACTGAAGCTTTCTTT. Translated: CASSYSGRSGNTEAFF.